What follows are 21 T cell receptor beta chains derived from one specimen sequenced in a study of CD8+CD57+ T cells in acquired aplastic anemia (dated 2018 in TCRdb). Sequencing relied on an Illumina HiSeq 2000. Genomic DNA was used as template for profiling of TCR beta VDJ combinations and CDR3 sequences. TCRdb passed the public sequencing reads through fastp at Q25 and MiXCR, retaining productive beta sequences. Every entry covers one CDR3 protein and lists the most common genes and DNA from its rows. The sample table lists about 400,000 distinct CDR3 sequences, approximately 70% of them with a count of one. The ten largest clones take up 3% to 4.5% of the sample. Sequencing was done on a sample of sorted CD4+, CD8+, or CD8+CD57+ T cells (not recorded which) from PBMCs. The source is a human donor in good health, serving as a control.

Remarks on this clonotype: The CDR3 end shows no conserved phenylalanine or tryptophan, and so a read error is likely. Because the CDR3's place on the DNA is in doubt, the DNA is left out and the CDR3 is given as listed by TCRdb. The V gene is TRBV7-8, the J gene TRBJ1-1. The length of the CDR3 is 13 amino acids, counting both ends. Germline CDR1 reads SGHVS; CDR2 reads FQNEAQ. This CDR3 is CASSLRLAVYEHY.

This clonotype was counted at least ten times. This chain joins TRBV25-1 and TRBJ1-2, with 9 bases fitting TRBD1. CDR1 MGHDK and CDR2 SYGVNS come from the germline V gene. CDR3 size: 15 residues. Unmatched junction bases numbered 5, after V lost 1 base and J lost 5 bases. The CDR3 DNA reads TGTGCCAGCAGTGAATTACGGGACAGGGAGTATGGCTACACCTTC. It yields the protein CASSELRDREYGYTF.

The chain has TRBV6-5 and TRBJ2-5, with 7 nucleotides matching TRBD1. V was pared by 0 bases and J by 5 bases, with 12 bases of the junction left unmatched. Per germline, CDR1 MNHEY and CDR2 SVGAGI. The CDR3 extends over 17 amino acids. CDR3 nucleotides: TGTGCCAGCAGTTACTCGGGGGCAAAGACAGGGCGTGAGACCCAGTACTTC. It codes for CASSYSGAKTGRETQYF.

The CDR3: CASSLGTAGDTQYF. CDR3 bases: TGTGCCAGCAGCTTAGGGACTGCGGGAGACACGCAGTATTTT. The chain links TRBV7-2 to TRBJ2-3, with 7 bases lining up with TRBD2. V lost 1 base, J lost 9 bases, and 7 bases stayed unmatched. CDR1 SGHTA and CDR2 FQGNSA come from the germline V gene. The CDR3 covers 14 residues.

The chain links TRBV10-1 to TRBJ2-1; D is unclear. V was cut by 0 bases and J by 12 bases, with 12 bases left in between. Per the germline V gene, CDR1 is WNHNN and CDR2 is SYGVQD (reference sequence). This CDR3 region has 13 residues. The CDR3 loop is CASSESLVGRQFF. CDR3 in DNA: TGCGCCAGCAGTGAGTCCCTAGTAGGTCGGCAGTTCTTC.

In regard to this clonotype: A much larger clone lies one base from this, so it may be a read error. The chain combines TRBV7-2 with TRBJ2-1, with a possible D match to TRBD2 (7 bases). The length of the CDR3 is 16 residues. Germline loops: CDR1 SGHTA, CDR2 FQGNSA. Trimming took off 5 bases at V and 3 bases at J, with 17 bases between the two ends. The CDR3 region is CASSPRGGGDYNEQFF. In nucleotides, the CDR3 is TGTGCCAGCAGCCCCCGAGGGGGGGGGGACTACAATGAGCAGTTCTTC.

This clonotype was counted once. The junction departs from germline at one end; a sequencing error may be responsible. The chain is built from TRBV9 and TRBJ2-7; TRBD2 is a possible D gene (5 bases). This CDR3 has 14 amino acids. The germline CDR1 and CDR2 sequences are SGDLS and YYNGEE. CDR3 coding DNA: TGTGCCAGCAGCGTGGCGGGCCGGGTGTACCAGCACTACTTC. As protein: CASSVAGRVYQHYF.

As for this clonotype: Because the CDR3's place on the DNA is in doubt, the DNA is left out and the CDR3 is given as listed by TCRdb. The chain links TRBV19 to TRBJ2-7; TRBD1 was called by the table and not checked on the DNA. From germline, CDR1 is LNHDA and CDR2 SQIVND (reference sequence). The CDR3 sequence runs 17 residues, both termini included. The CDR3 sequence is CASHNRGREETQYFGHF.

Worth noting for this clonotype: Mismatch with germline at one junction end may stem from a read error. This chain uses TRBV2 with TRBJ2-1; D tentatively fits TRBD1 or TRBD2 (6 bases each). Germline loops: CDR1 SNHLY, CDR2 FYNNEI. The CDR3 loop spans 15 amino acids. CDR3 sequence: CASSHGGGGHNEHFF. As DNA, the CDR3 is TGTGCCAGCAGTCACGGTGGAGGGGGGCACAATGAGCATTTCTTC.

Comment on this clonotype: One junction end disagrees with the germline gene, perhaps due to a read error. The CDR3 here is CSFWTENNGEVFF. The CDR3 DNA is TGCAGCTTTTGGACTGAGAACAACGGGGAGGTGTTTTTT. The rearrangement uses TRBV29-1 and TRBJ2-2, with a possible D match to TRBD2 (6 bases). Per the germline V gene, CDR1 is SQVTM and CDR2 is ANQGSEA. This CDR3 region has 13 residues.

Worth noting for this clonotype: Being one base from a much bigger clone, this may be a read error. Written as DNA, the CDR3 is TGTGCCAGCAGACTCATAGCGGGGGGGCTTCATGAGCAGTACTTC. Protein product: CASRLIAGGLHEQYF. V usage is TRBV6-2 or TRBV6-3 and J usage is TRBJ2-7; 11 bases are shared with TRBD2. Trimming cost V 6 bases and J 7 bases; bases outside gene matches: 11. Germline lookup yields CDR1 MNHEY and CDR2 SVGEGT. This CDR3 region has 15 residues.

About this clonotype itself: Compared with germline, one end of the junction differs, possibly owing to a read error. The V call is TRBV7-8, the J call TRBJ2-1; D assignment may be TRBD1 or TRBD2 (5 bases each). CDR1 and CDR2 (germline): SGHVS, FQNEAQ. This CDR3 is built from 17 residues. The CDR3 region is CASSFRECVYNYSEQFF. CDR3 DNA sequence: TGTGCCAGCAGCTTCAGGGAGTGTGTGTACAACTACAGTGAGCAGTTCTTC. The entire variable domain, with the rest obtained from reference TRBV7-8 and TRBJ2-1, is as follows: GAGVSQSPRYKVAKRGQDVALRCDPISGHVSLFWYQQALGQGPEFLTYFQNEAQLDKSGLPSDRFFAERPEGSVSTLKIQRTQQEDSAVYLCASSFRECVYNYSEQFFGPGTRLTVL.

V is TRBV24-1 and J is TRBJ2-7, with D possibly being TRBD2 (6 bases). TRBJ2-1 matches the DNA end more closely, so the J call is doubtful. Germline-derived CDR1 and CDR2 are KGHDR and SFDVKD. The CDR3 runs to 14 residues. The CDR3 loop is CATSVAGLVYEQFF. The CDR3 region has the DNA TGTGCCACCAGCGTGGCGGGATTAGTCTATGAGCAGTTCTTC.

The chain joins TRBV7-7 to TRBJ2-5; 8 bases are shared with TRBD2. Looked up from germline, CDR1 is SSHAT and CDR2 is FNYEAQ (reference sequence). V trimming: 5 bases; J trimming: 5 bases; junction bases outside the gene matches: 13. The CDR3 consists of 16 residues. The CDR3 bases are TGTGCCAGCAGCCCTGGCCGGGGGGGAGGGCTGGAGACCCAGTACTTC. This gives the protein CASSPGRGGGLETQYF.

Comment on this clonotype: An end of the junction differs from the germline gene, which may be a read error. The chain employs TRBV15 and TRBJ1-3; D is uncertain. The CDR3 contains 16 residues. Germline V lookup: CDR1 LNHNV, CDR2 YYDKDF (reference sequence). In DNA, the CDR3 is TGTACCACCAGCAGAGATACGACACGCTCTGGAAAAACCATATATTTT. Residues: CTTSRDTTRSGKTIYF.

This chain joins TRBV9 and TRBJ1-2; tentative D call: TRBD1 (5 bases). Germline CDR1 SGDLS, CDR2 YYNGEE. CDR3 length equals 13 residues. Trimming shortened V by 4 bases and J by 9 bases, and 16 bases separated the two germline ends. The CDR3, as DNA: TGTGCCAGCAGCCCCGGATTCAGGGCGTGCTACACCTTC. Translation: CASSPGFRACYTF.

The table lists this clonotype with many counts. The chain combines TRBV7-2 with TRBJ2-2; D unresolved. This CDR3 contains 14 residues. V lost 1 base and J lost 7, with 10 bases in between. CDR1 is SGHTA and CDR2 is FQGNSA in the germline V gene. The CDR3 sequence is CASSLEGYGGELFF. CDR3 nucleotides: TGTGCCAGCAGCTTAGAAGGGTATGGCGGGGAGCTGTTTTTT.

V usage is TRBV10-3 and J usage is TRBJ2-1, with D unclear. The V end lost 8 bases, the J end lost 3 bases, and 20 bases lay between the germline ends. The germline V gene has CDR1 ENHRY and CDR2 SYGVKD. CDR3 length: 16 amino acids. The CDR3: CAIDSSEGGNYNEQFF. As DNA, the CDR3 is TGTGCCATCGATTCTAGTGAAGGTGGAAACTACAATGAGCAGTTCTTC.

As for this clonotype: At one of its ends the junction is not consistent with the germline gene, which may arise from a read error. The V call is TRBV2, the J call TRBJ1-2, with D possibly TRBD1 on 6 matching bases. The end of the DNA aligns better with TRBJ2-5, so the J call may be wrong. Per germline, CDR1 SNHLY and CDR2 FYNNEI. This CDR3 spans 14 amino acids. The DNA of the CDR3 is TGTGCCAGCAGTCAGGGGACGGAGCAAGATACCCAGTACTTC. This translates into CASSQGTEQDTQYF.

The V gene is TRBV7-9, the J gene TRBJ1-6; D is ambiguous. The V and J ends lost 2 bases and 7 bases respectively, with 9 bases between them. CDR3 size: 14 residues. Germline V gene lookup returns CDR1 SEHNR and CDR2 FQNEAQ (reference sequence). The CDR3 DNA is TGTGCCAGCAGCTTACCGGGGAGGAATTCACCCCTCCACTTT. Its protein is CASSLPGRNSPLHF.

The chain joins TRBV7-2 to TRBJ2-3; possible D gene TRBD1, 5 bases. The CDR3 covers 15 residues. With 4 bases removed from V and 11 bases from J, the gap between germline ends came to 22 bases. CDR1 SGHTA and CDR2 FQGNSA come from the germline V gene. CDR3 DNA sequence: TGTGCCAGCAGCTATAGGAGACAGAGAGACAATGAGCAGTATTTT. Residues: CASSYRRQRDNEQYF.